This T cell receptor beta chain was retrieved from a study of T cells expressing NK-cell markers. Study-wide context: Out of eight donors sequenced, seven tested HCMV-seropositive and the remaining one seronegative.

Comments on this clonotype: The antigen is unknown.

As the method of synthesis, 5'RACE template switching with UMIs yielded TCR beta cDNA. From its re-call of the 5' RACE reads, TCRdb lists each CDR3 protein once, without DNA. The sample is made up of about 150,000 distinct CDR3 sequences, and the top ten hold over 35% of it. Notes on the study in general: More than 5 donors showed dominant NKG2C+ clonotypes comprising about 1.0-7.5% of their CD8+ T cells.

The sample taken for sequencing was blood T cells: a sorted CD56 or NKG2C T cell subset, CD4+ or CD8+ T cells, or bulk PBMC T cells (not recorded which). This TCR derives from a woman aged 50 to 65 in good health.

The CDR3 protein is CASKTSGTTSYNEQFF. The chain uses TRBV2 and TRBJ2-1; with no DNA, the TCRdb D assignment of TRBD2 cannot be verified. Looked up from germline, CDR1 is SNHLY and CDR2 is FYNNEI. This CDR3 has 16 residues.